The rows below give T cell receptor beta chains drawn from one sample of a study of cytomegalovirus exposure and HLA in healthy donors. Assay used: immunoSEQ multiplex PCR; TCRdb lists only in-frame clones, some missing. The sample holds approximately 180,000 clones, roughly 80% seen once. The source material was PBMCs. The origin of the receptors is a man aged 18-30 years in good health and CMV-seronegative. The CDR3 runs from the conserved cysteine through the conserved F or W. Each record gives: CDR3 protein, CDR3 DNA, J gene, D gene, V gene, clone size. A D gene is named only where the DNA matches it firmly. Clone size appears in some rows only: once, few, many, or a class for an expanded clone.

CDR3aa: CASSLRDSSQGNEQFF
CDR3nt: TGTGCCAGCAGCTTAAGGGACAGCTCCCAAGGAAATGAGCAGTTCTTC
j_gene: TRBJ2-1
d_gene: TRBD1
v_gene: TRBV5-5
abundance: NA

CDR3aa: CASSIDYSNQPQHF
CDR3nt: TGTGCCAGTAGTATAGATTATAGCAATCAGCCCCAGCATTTT
j_gene: TRBJ1-5
d_gene: NA
v_gene: TRBV19
abundance: NA

CDR3aa: CASSLSRGGEKLFF
CDR3nt: TGTGCCAGCAGTTTATCGAGGGGGGGAGAAAAACTGTTTTTT
j_gene: TRBJ1-4
d_gene: NA
v_gene: TRBV27
abundance: NA

CDR3aa: CASSTGTGLGSSGYTF
CDR3nt: TGCGCCAGCAGCACGGGCACAGGGTTGGGTTCCAGCGGCTACACCTTC
j_gene: TRBJ1-2
d_gene: NA
v_gene: TRBV5-1
abundance: NA

CDR3aa: CASSLGHAKETQYF
CDR3nt: TGTGCCAGCAGCTTGGGTCACGCGAAAGAGACCCAGTACTTC
j_gene: TRBJ2-5
d_gene: NA
v_gene: TRBV5-4
abundance: NA

CDR3aa: CASSPVEGAYGYTF
CDR3nt: TGTGCCAGCTCACCAGTGGAGGGGGCCTATGGCTACACCTTC
j_gene: TRBJ1-2
d_gene: TRBD1
v_gene: TRBV18
abundance: once

CDR3aa: CASSLAFGGLRETQYF
CDR3nt: TGTGCCAGCAGCTTAGCTTTTGGGGGCTTGAGGGAGACCCAGTACTTC
j_gene: TRBJ2-5
d_gene: NA
v_gene: TRBV7-2
abundance: NA

CDR3aa: CASGLAGAGELFF
CDR3nt: TGTGCCAGCGGGCTAGCGGGAGCCGGGGAGCTGTTTTTT
j_gene: TRBJ2-2
d_gene: TRBD2
v_gene: TRBV25-1
abundance: once

CDR3aa: CASSLAVGVAANEQFF
CDR3nt: TGTGCCAGCAGCTTGGCCGTAGGAGTAGCTGCCAATGAGCAGTTCTTC
j_gene: TRBJ2-1
d_gene: NA
v_gene: TRBV5-4
abundance: NA

CDR3aa: CASSLTGFVNQPQHF
CDR3nt: TGTGCCAGCAGTCTTACAGGCTTTGTCAATCAGCCCCAGCATTTT
j_gene: TRBJ1-5
d_gene: NA
v_gene: TRBV7-2
abundance: NA

CDR3aa: CARSYSAGGIYNEQFF
CDR3nt: TGTGCCAGAAGTTATTCAGCGGGGGGAATATACAATGAGCAGTTCTTC
j_gene: TRBJ2-1
d_gene: TRBD2
v_gene: TRBV5-3
abundance: NA

CDR3aa: CASSFSGGNYEQYF
CDR3nt: TGTGCCAGCAGTTTTAGTGGGGGGAACTACGAGCAGTACTTC
j_gene: TRBJ2-7
d_gene: NA
v_gene: TRBV27
abundance: few